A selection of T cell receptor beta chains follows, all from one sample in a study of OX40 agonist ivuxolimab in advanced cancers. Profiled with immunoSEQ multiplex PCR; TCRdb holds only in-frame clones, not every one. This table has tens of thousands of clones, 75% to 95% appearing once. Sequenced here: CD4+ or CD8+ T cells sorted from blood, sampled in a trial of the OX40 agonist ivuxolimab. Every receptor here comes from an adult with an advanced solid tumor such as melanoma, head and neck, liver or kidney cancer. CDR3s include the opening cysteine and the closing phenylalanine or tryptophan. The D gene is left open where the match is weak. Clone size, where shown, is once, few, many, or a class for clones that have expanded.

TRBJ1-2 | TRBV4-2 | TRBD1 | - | TGTGCCAGCAGCCAAGATCCAGGGGGCGCGGAGGGCTACACCTTC | CASSQDPGGAEGYTF
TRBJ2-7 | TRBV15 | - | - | TGTGCCACCAGGGCGGGGTACGAGCAGTACTTC | CATRAGYEQYF
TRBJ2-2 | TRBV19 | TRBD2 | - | TGTGCCAGTAGTACCCGTCGGGAGGGGGCGAACACCGGGGAGCTGTTTTTT | CASSTRREGANTGELFF
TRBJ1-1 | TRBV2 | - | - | TGTGCCAGCAGTGATTCAGGGCTCGACACTGAAGCTTTCTTT | CASSDSGLDTEAFF
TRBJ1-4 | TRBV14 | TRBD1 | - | TGTGCCAGCAGCCCGCGACAGGGAGTAAATGAAAAACTGTTTTTT | CASSPRQGVNEKLFF
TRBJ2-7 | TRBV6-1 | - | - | TGTGCCAGCAGGGAACATTCGGATGGGCGCCATTACGAGCAGTACTTC | CASREHSDGRHYEQYF
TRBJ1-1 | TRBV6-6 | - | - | TGTGCCAGCAGCCCCGGGGGGGCCACTGAAGCTTTCTTT | CASSPGGATEAFF
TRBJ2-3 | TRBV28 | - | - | TGTGCCAGCAGCCCTCGAGGATTCACAGATACGCAGTATTTT | CASSPRGFTDTQYF
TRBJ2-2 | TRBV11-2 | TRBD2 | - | TGTGCCAGCAGCTCCGACAGGACTAGCGGGAACACCGGGGAGCTGTTTTTT | CASSSDRTSGNTGELFF
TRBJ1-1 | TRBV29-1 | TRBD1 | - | TGCAGCGTTTACGGACAGGGATACACTGAAGCTTTCTTT | CSVYGQGYTEAFF
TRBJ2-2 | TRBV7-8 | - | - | TGTGCCAGCAGCCAGACAGAACGCACCGGGGAGCTGTTTTTT | CASSQTERTGELFF
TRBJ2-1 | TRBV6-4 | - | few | TGTGCCAGCAGTGACGCTAGCGAAAACAATGAGCAGTTCTTC | CASSDASENNEQFF
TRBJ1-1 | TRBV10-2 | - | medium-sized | TGCGCCAGCAGCCCGACAGGGAACACTGAAGCTTTCTTT | CASSPTGNTEAFF
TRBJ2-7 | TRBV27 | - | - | TGTGCCAGCAGCACGGGGAAAACCTACGAGCAGTACTTC | CASSTGKTYEQYF
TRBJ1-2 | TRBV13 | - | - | TGTGCCAGCAGCTTAGTTCAGGGTCCGAACTATGGCTACACCTTC | CASSLVQGPNYGYTF
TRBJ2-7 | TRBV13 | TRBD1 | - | TGTGCCAGCAGCTTAGGTGGCAGGGGGTACGAGCAGTACTTC | CASSLGGRGYEQYF
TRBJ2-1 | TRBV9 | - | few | TGTGCCAGCAGCGTACAGTCCGGAGGGCATGAGCAGTTCTTC | CASSVQSGGHEQFF
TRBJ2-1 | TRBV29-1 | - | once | TGCAGCTTAATCGGGACACATTACAATGAGCAGTTCTTC | CSLIGTHYNEQFF
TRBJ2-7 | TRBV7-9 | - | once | TGTGCCAGCAGCTTTCAAGGCGAGCAGTACTTC | CASSFQGEQYF
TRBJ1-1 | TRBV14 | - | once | TGTGCCAGCAGCCAAGATTGGGGGTTGAACACTGAAGCTTTCTTT | CASSQDWGLNTEAFF
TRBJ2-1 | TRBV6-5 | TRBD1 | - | TGTGCCAGCAGTTCCACAGGGGAAAGCTCCTACAATGAGCAGTTCTTC | CASSSTGESSYNEQFF
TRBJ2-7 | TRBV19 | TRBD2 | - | TGTGCCAGTAGGCCCGGGACTAGCGGACCACTACCACCCTACGAGCAGTACTTC | CASRPGTSGPLPPYEQYF
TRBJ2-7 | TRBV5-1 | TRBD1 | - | TGCGCCAGCAGCTCGGACAGGACTTCCTACGAGCAGTACTTC | CASSSDRTSYEQYF